This T cell receptor (beta chain) was recorded in a study of patients and donors after allogeneic stem cell transplantation. Each CDR3 protein gets one entry after TCRdb re-called the RT-PCR reads with MiXCR. Of about 410,000 distinct CDR3 sequences in the sample, more than 15% were seen once. This CDR3 is built from 13 residues. Germline lookup yields CDR1 GTSNPN and CDR2 SVGIG (reference sequence). Trimming removed 0 bases from V and 9 bases from J, with 11 bases in between. The receptor comes from a human donor who was either an allogeneic HSCT recipient or a stem cell or donor lymphocyte infusion donor (not recorded which). It is not recorded whose cells these are; they may come from a transplant donor. V gene TRBV30 combines with J gene TRBJ2-2; D remains unclear. The sample comprised blood, either unsorted or a sorted T cell fraction (not recorded which). The CDR3 DNA sequence: TGTGCCTGGAGTGTACGGCCGTTCAGGGAGCTGTTTTTT. This codes for CAWSVRPFRELFF.